The 26 T cell receptor beta chains presented below share a single source sample, sequenced in a study of cytomegalovirus exposure and HLA in healthy donors. Use of 60 Vbeta and 13 Jbeta primers characterized the PCR. Here immunoSEQ multiplex PCR was the method, and the copy in TCRdb shows in-frame clones only, minus some. The table includes fewer than 200,000 clones, approximately 80% detected once. Material for sequencing was PBMCs. The receptor source for this set is a man younger than 35 in good health and CMV-seropositive.

The chain's CDR3 is CASSIRTGLIQPQHF. CDR3 nucleotides: TGTGCCAGTAGTATCCGGACAGGGCTGATCCAGCCCCAGCATTTT. The genes are TRBV19 and TRBJ1-5, with 8 nucleotides matching TRBD1. CDR3 length: 15 residues. CDR1 is LNHDA and CDR2 is SQIVND in the germline V gene (reference sequence). Trimming removed 3 bases from V and 7 bases from J; junction bases left unmatched: 8.

The rearrangement joins TRBV30 to TRBJ2-5, with 9 nucleotides matching TRBD2. The CDR3 extends over 13 amino acids. CDR1 is GTSNPN, CDR2 SVGIG, per germline (reference sequence). Losses at the gene ends were 5 bases for V and 4 bases for J; bases not matched to a gene: 5. CDR3: CAWRGGAGETQYF. CDR3 in DNA: TGTGCCTGGCGCGGGGGGGCGGGAGAGACCCAGTACTTC.

The CDR3 coding sequence is TGTGCCAGCAGCTCTCGCCGTGGTCAGGCCAATCAGCCCCAGCATTTT. It encodes CASSSRRGQANQPQHF. V and J are TRBV7-2 and TRBJ1-5; D gene ambiguous. The CDR3 is 16 residues long. Germline CDR1 reads SGHTA; CDR2 reads FQGNSA. V lost 4 bases to trimming and J lost 3 bases, with 16 bases between them.

As to this clone: An end of the junction differs from the germline gene, which may be a read error. V is TRBV27 and J is TRBJ2-6; D is perhaps TRBD1 (5 bases). Germline-derived CDR1 and CDR2 are MNHEY and SMNVEV (reference sequence). This CDR3 is built from 14 residues. The CDR3 DNA reads as TGTGCCAGCAGTTCCCCCTCTGGGGCCAACGGCCTGACTTTC. Residues: CASSSPSGANGLTF.

The rearrangement links TRBV6-5 to TRBJ2-5, with a possible D match to TRBD2 (6 bases). Germline V gene lookup returns CDR1 MNHEY and CDR2 SVGAGI. CDR3 length: 13 residues. Trimming left V 5 bases short and J 3 bases short, with 10 bases between. The DNA for the CDR3 is TGTGCCAGCAGTGGGACTTCAAAAGAGACCCAGTACTTC. Protein sequence: CASSGTSKETQYF.

The CDR3 protein is CASGDRGGYGYTF. In nucleotides, the CDR3 is TGTGCCAGCGGGGACAGGGGAGGCTATGGCTACACCTTC. The rearrangement joins TRBV27 to TRBJ1-2, with 10 bases identical to TRBD1. V lost 8 bases, J lost 4 bases, and 4 bases stayed unmatched. Germline-derived CDR1 and CDR2 are MNHEY and SMNVEV (reference sequence). The CDR3 spans 13 residues.

The V and J genes are TRBV10-3 and TRBJ1-4; no clear D. With 2 bases removed from V and 0 bases from J, the gap between germline ends came to 7 bases. The CDR3 loop spans 15 amino acids. Germline V gene sequence: CDR1 ENHRY, CDR2 SYGVKD. CDR3 DNA: TGTGCCATCAGTGAGGGCATCTCAACTAATGAAAAACTGTTTTTT. Translated, it gives CAISEGISTNEKLFF.

The chain links TRBV7-2 to TRBJ2-7, with D maybe TRBD1 (5 bases). Trimming pared 4 bases from V and 4 bases from J, leaving 11 bases between. The CDR3 covers 13 residues. Per the germline V gene, CDR1 is SGHTA and CDR2 is FQGNSA. The CDR3 spells CASSSLQVYEQYF. The CDR3 nucleotides read TGTGCCAGCAGCTCGCTACAGGTGTACGAGCAGTACTTC.

The genes are TRBV7-9 and TRBJ2-6; 7 nucleotides match TRBD1. The V gene end was trimmed by 6 bases and the J gene end by 4 bases; junction bases not matched to a gene: 6. Germline V gene lookup returns CDR1 SEHNR and CDR2 FQNEAQ (reference sequence). There are 15 residues in the CDR3. CDR3 nucleotide sequence: TGTGCCAGCAGGTTCGACAGGGCCGGGGCCAACGTCCTGACTTTC. It encodes CASRFDRAGANVLTF.

This chain uses TRBV19 with TRBJ1-5, with 10 bases fitting TRBD1. This CDR3 has 14 residues. V lost 4 bases, J lost 6 bases, and 3 bases stayed unmatched. Per germline, CDR1 LNHDA and CDR2 SQIVND (reference sequence). This CDR3 is CASSRDRGGQPQHF. CDR3 coding DNA: TGTGCCAGTAGTAGGGACAGGGGCGGTCAGCCCCAGCATTTT.

V is TRBV15 and J is TRBJ1-1, with 9 bases that match TRBD1. V trimming: 3 bases; J trimming: 8 bases; junction bases outside the gene matches: 19. The germline CDR1 and CDR2 sequences are LNHNV and YYDKDF (reference sequence). The CDR3 covers 18 residues. For the CDR3, the DNA is TGTGCCACCAGCAGTTACAGGGGGCGCAGAGGAATGGGAAAAGAAGCTTTCTTT. As protein: CATSSYRGRRGMGKEAFF.

The J gene is TRBJ2-7, the V gene TRBV15, with D possibly being TRBD2 (5 bases). The V gene's germline CDR1 is LNHNV and CDR2 YYDKDF (reference sequence). The V gene lost 4 bases and the J gene lost 0 bases, with 13 bases spanning the gap. There are 15 residues in the CDR3. DNA for the CDR3: TGTGCCACCAGCATGGACTCCAGAAGCTCCTACGAGCAGTACTTC. Translation: CATSMDSRSSYEQYF.

The chain recombines TRBV5-1 with TRBJ1-1; a possible D gene is TRBD1 (5 bases). CDR1 and CDR2 (germline): SGHRS, YFSETQ. Trimming removed 0 bases at V and 5 bases at J, with 11 bases between. The CDR3 has 14 residues. CDR3 residues: CASSLGQGPTEAFF. DNA for the CDR3: TGCGCCAGCAGCTTGGGGCAGGGTCCGACTGAAGCTTTCTTT.

This sequence joins TRBV5-4 and TRBJ1-1, with 7 nucleotides matching TRBD1. This CDR3 spans 11 amino acids. CDR1 and CDR2 from the germline V gene are SGHNT and YYREEE (reference sequence). The ends lost 3 bases at V and 11 bases at J; junction bases unmatched: 4. The CDR3 DNA is TGTGCCAGCAGCTACGCAGGGGGTGCTTTCTTT. Amino acids: CASSYAGGAFF. The variable domain in full, completed from reference TRBV5-4 and TRBJ1-1, reads ETGVTQSPTHLIKTRGQQVTLRCSSQSGHNTVSWYQQALGQGPQFIFQYYREEENGRGNFPPRFSGLQFPNYSSELNVNALELDDSALYLCASSYAGGAFFGQGTRLTVV.

This clone was recorded a few times. This CDR3 is CAGPVGQFNQPQHF. CDR3 DNA sequence: TGTGCCGGTCCGGTGGGACAGTTCAATCAGCCCCAGCATTTT. This rearrangement joins TRBV19 to TRBJ1-5; TRBD1 agrees at 7 bases. This CDR3 is 14 amino acids long. CDR1 and CDR2 from the germline V gene are LNHDA and SQIVND (reference sequence). V gave up 11 bases and J gave up 3 bases; unmatched junction bases: 10.

This clone has a handful of counts. The rearrangement links TRBV6-1 to TRBJ2-3; 7 nucleotides agree with TRBD1. The V gene's germline CDR1 is MNHNS and CDR2 SASEGT. J gave up 4 bases and V 4 bases, and 5 bases lay outside the gene matches. This CDR3 is 14 amino acids long. CDR3 nucleotides: TGTGCCAGCAGTGCCGTCAGGGGGTCAGATACGCAGTATTTT. Protein product: CASSAVRGSDTQYF.

CDR3 in DNA: TGTGCCAGCAGCCCCGGGCTAGCGGGGAGGGAGCAGTACTTC. As protein: CASSPGLAGREQYF. The rearrangement uses TRBV9 and TRBJ2-7; 9 bases match TRBD2. The CDR3 runs to 14 residues. Germline V gene data show CDR1 as SGDLS and CDR2 as YYNGEE. Trimming cost V 4 bases and J 7 bases; bases outside gene matches: 9.

The chain employs TRBV14 and TRBJ1-1; D gene ambiguous. The CDR3 is made up of 14 amino acids. Trimming took off 4 bases at V and 1 base at J, with 10 bases between the two ends. Germline V gene lookup returns CDR1 SGHDN and CDR2 FVKESK. CDR3 sequence reads: CASSPFRGNTEAFF. In DNA form, the CDR3 reads TGTGCCAGCAGCCCTTTCCGGGGGAACACTGAAGCTTTCTTT. Full variable domain (remainder filled in from reference TRBV14 and TRBJ1-1): EAGVTQFPSHSVIEKGQTVTLRCDPISGHDNLYWYRRVMGKEIKFLLHFVKESKQDESGMPNNRFLAERTGGTYSTLKVQPAELEDSGVYFCASSPFRGNTEAFFGQGTRLTVV.

This chain links TRBV27 with TRBJ2-7; no definite D call. CDR1 and CDR2 (germline): MNHEY, SMNVEV (reference sequence). V was trimmed by 5 bases and J by 1 base, leaving 9 bases between them. This CDR3 region has 13 residues. The CDR3 sequence is CASSASESYEQYF. CDR3 nucleotide sequence: TGTGCCAGCAGTGCAAGCGAATCCTACGAGCAGTACTTC.

CDR3 DNA: TGTGCCACCAGCAGAGACCTTCCCGGGACAGGCTACGAGCAGTACTTC. Residues: CATSRDLPGTGYEQYF. This chain links TRBV15 with TRBJ2-7; TRBD1 matches 8 bases. Germline V gene data show CDR1 as LNHNV and CDR2 as YYDKDF (reference sequence). The CDR3 has 16 residues. The trim removed 0 bases at V and 3 bases at J, leaving 7 bases unmatched.

There are a few counts of this clone. The V and J genes are TRBV25-1 and TRBJ2-3; D is unresolved. Germline CDR1 MGHDK, CDR2 SYGVNS. V was clipped by 0 bases and J by 2 bases, with 9 bases between them. The CDR3 runs 15 residues. CDR3 DNA sequence: TGTGCCAGCAGTGAATACGGCGGAGACACAGATACGCAGTATTTT. This translates into CASSEYGGDTDTQYF.

This rearrangement joins TRBV7-9 to TRBJ2-5; 7 bases are shared with TRBD1. CDR1 is SEHNR, CDR2 FQNEAQ, per germline (reference sequence). This CDR3 has 12 amino acids. Trimming at V came to 5 bases and at J to 3 bases, leaving 0 bases not matched to a gene. The CDR3 here is CASSTGEETQYF. Here the CDR3 DNA reads TGTGCCAGCAGCACAGGGGAAGAGACCCAGTACTTC. The complete variable domain, with remaining parts taken from reference TRBV7-9 and TRBJ2-5, reads DTGVSQNPRHKITKRGQNVTFRCDPISEHNRLYWYRQTLGQGPEFLTYFQNEAQLEKSRLLSDRFSAERPKGSFSTLEIQRTEQGDSAMYLCASSTGEETQYFGPGTRLLVL.

The rearrangement uses TRBV4-1 and TRBJ1-1; D not resolved. V lost 1 base, J lost 0 bases, and 9 bases lay in between. The CDR3 extends over 15 amino acids. Germline V CDR1 and CDR2: MGHRA, YSYEKL. The CDR3 DNA reads TGCGCCAGCAGCCAAGGAAGACTTATGAACACTGAAGCTTTCTTT. Its translation is CASSQGRLMNTEAFF.

This clone has just one count. The chain joins TRBV12-5 to TRBJ2-2; 9 bases fit TRBD2. V lost 2 bases and J lost 2; bases outside the gene matches: 9. The V gene's germline CDR1 is LGHNT and CDR2 FRNRAP. The CDR3 sequence is 18 residues long. In DNA, the CDR3 is TGTGCTAGTGGTTTGACCCTAACCGGGACTAGCAACACCGGGGAGCTGTTTTTT. This encodes CASGLTLTGTSNTGELFF.

This chain connects TRBV9 to TRBJ1-1, with a weak D call TRBD1 (6 bases). CDR3 length: 14 residues. Germline V gene data show CDR1 as SGDLS and CDR2 as YYNGEE. Trimming removed 2 bases at V and 2 bases at J, with 10 bases between. In nucleotides, the CDR3 is TGTGCCAGCAGCGTGGACAGCCATAACACTGAAGCTTTCTTT. It specifies CASSVDSHNTEAFF.

The chain links TRBV28 to TRBJ1-1; a weak D match, TRBD1 (5 bases). Germline-derived CDR1 and CDR2 are MDHEN and SYDVKM. The CDR3 is 14 amino acids. V lost 3 bases and J 1 base, leaving 9 bases between the germline ends. The CDR3 region has the DNA TGTGCCAGCAGTTTGACAGTGAGGAACACTGAAGCTTTCTTT. The encoded protein is CASSLTVRNTEAFF.